The 5 T cell receptor beta chains given below trace back to one sample, sequenced in a study of cytomegalovirus exposure and HLA in healthy donors. This PCR relied on a set of 60 Vbeta primers and 13 Jbeta primers. Repertoires were generated with immunoSEQ multiplex PCR, while TCRdb's copy carries only in-frame clones and drops some. The data hold roughly 120,000 clones, with around 78% observed a single time. The sequencing input was PBMCs. These receptors all stem from a man aged 50-60 years in good health and CMV-seronegative.

The chain employs TRBV9 and TRBJ2-3, with 10 nucleotides matching TRBD2. Germline V gene sequence: CDR1 SGDLS, CDR2 YYNGEE. J gave up 0 bases and V 0 bases, and 7 bases lay outside the gene matches. The length of the CDR3 is 18 residues. The CDR3, as DNA: TGTGCCAGCAGCGTAGGACTAGCGGGTGCCCCTAGCACAGATACGCAGTATTTT. This codes for CASSVGLAGAPSTDTQYF.

This chain uses TRBV5-5 with TRBJ1-6; unclear D gene. CDR1 and CDR2 (germline): SGHKS, YYEKEE (reference sequence). The CDR3 is 13 amino acids. Trimming removed 3 bases from V and 7 bases from J, with 8 bases in between. As DNA, the CDR3 is TGTGCCAGCAGCTACGACATAAATTCACCCCTCCACTTT. It is translated as CASSYDINSPLHF.

The V call is TRBV18, the J call TRBJ1-1, with 9 bases that match TRBD1. Germline V CDR1 and CDR2: KGHSH, LQKENI. With V trimmed by 4 bases and J by 2 bases, 5 bases remained unmatched. The CDR3 extends over 15 amino acids. CDR3 nucleotide sequence: TGTGCCAGCTCACTCAGGACAGGGGCAAACACTGAAGCTTTCTTT. It is translated as CASSLRTGANTEAFF.

The chain joins TRBV7-2 to TRBJ1-2; tentatively, D is TRBD1 (5 bases). CDR1 is SGHTA and CDR2 is FQGNSA in the germline V gene. The length of the CDR3 is 13 residues. Trimming took off 5 bases at V and 4 bases at J, with 11 bases between the two ends. The CDR3 here is CASSPGHFYGYTF. The DNA for the CDR3 is TGTGCCAGCAGCCCTGGACATTTCTATGGCTACACCTTC.

The gene calls are TRBV5-1 and TRBJ1-5; D possibly corresponds to TRBD1 (5 bases). CDR1 and CDR2 (germline): SGHRS, YFSETQ. V lost 0 bases to trimming and J lost 4 bases, with 14 bases between them. CDR3 length: 16 amino acids. CDR3 sequence: CASSLDHGGTNQPQHF. CDR3 sequence (DNA): TGCGCCAGCAGCTTGGACCATGGGGGGACTAATCAGCCCCAGCATTTT. The entire variable domain, with the rest obtained from reference TRBV5-1 and TRBJ1-5, is as follows: KAGVTQTPRYLIKTRGQQVTLSCSPISGHRSVSWYQQTPGQGLQFLFEYFSETQRNKGNFPGRFSGRQFSNSRSEMNVSTLELGDSALYLCASSLDHGGTNQPQHFGDGTRLSIL.